This TCR beta chain appears in the sequencing data of a study of CD8+CD57+ T cells in acquired aplastic anemia. Whole-study context: The average for DNA from sorted CD4+ and CD8+ cells was 3 to 3.5 ug.

For CDR3 and TCR beta VDJ profiling, genomic DNA was the template used. MiXCR was run by TCRdb on the reads, yielding one entry per CDR3 protein. The data show more than 250,000 distinct CDR3 sequences, around 82% seen once. The CDR3 sequence is 13 residues long. Germline CDR1 is SGHTA and CDR2 is FQGNSA. Whoever was chosen for sequencing had shown CD8+CD57+ cell expansion by flow cytometry. In the case of this clonotype: At one of its ends the junction is not consistent with the germline gene, which may arise from a read error.

The rearrangement links TRBV7-2 to TRBJ2-1; either TRBD1 or TRBD2 may supply D (5 bases each). Sequencing was performed on sorted CD4+, CD8+, or CD8+CD57+ T cells (not recorded which) from PBMCs. This clonotype originated in a human donor with aplastic anemia. The CDR3 region has the DNA TGTGCCAGCAGCTTGTTGAGGGACGGGCTCGAGTATTTC. It codes for CASSLLRDGLEYF.